Reported below is one T cell receptor (beta chain). This record belongs to a study of cytomegalovirus exposure and HLA in healthy donors. Trimming took off 4 bases at V and 0 bases at J, with 10 bases between the two ends. Germline CDR1 reads GTSNPN; CDR2 reads SVGIG (reference sequence). This CDR3 has 14 amino acids. The assay was immunoSEQ multiplex PCR, and TCRdb's table has in-frame clones only and misses some. The sample has approximately 170,000 clones, roughly 85% seen once. The material sequenced was PBMCs. The receptor was isolated from a man between 18 and 35 years old in good health and CMV-seropositive. The genes are TRBV30 and TRBJ1-3, with D unresolved. CDR3 nucleotide sequence: TGTGCCTGGAAGTCGGGGTACTCTGGAAACACCATATATTTT. This sequence encodes CAWKSGYSGNTIYF.